The T cell receptor beta chain under discussion was sequenced for a study of cytomegalovirus exposure and HLA in healthy donors. It was with 60 Vbeta and 13 Jbeta primers that the PCR ran. TCRdb's table, derived via immunoSEQ multiplex PCR, lists solely in-frame clones and lacks some. The table shows about 150,000 clones, with roughly 74% occurring only once. About this clone: The same CDR3 arises from other DNA sequences in this sample as well.

The origin of this receptor is a man aged 18 to 30 in good health and CMV-seronegative. Sequenced sample: PBMCs.

CDR3 sequence: CASSSQGPGNTIYF. The CDR3 DNA is TGTGCCAGCAGTTCACAGGGCCCTGGAAACACCATATATTTT. This chain connects TRBV5-4 to TRBJ1-3; the D gene is possibly TRBD1 (6 bases). This CDR3 region has 14 residues. Germline-derived CDR1 and CDR2 are SGHNT and YYREEE (reference sequence). Trimming stripped 5 bases from V and 2 bases from J, with 11 bases between.